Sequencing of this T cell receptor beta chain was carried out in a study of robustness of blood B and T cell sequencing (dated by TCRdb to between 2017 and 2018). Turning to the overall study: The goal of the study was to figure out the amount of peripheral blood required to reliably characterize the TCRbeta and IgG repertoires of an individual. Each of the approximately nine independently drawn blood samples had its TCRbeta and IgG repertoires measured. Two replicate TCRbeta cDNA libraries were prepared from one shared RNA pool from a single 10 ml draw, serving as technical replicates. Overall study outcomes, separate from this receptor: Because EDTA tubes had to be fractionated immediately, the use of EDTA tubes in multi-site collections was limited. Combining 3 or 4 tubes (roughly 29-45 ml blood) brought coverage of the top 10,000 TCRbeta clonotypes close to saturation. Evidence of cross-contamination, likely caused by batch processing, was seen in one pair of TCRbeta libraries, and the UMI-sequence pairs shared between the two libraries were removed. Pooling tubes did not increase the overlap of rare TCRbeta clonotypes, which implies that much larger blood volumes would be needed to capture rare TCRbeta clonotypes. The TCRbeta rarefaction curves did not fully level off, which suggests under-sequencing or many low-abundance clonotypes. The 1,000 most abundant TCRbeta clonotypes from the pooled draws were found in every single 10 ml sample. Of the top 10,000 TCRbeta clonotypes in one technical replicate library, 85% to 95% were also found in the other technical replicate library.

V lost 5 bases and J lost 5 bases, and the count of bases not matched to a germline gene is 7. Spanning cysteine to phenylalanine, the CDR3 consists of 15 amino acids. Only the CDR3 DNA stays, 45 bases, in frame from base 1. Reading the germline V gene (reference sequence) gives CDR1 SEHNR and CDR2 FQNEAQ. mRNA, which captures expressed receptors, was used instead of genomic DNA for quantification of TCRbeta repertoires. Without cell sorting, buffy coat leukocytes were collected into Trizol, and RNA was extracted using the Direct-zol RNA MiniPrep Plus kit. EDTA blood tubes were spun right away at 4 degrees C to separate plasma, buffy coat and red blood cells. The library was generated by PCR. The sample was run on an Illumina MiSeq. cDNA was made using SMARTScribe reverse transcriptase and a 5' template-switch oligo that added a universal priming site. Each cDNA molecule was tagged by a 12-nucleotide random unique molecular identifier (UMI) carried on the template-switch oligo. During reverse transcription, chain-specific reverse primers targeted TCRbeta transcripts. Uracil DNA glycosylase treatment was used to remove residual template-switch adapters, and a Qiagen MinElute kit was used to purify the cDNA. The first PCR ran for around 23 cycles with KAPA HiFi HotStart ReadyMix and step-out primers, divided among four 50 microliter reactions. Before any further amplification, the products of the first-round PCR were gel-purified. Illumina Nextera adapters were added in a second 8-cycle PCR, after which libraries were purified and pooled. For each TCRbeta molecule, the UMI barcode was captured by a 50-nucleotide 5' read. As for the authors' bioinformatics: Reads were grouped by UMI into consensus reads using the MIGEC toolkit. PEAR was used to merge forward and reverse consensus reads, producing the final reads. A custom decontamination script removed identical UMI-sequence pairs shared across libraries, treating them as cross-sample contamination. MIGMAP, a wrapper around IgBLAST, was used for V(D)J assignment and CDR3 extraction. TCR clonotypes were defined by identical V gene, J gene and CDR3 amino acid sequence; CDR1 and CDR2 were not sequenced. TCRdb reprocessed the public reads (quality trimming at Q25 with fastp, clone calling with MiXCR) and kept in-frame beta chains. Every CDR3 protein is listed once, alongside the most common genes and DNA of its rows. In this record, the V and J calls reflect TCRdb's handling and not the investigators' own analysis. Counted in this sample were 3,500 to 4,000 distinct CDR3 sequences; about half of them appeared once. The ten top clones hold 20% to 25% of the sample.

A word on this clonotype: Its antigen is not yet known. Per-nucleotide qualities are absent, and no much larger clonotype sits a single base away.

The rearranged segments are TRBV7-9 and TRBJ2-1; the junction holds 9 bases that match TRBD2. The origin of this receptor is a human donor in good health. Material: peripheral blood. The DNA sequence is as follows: TGTGCCAGCAGCGCTCTGGGCGGGGGGGACAATGAGCAGTTCTTC. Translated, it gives CASSALGGGDNEQFF.